Below, 7 T cell receptor beta chains from the same sample are listed, as sequenced in a study of CD8+ T cells in alopecia areata (dated by TCRdb to between 2017 and 2018). To prepare the library, the immunoSEQ multiplex PCR assay was applied. To provide template for TCR sequencing, every sample had RNA extracted and reverse transcribed into cDNA. This is the immuneACCESS table as TCRdb keeps it, with only in-frame sequences that have V and J called. A part of the clones is gone; compared with another copy, unresolved V genes explain less than half, and the rest is unexplained. A total of about 270,000 clones appear in this sample, 60% of them only once. Jointly, the top ten make up 0.93% of the sample. Read against the paper, the sample's treatment or condition label means: oral pan-JAK inhibitor, 5-10 mg twice daily. This sample comprised CD4+ T cells sorted from blood, obtained at roughly week 52, from a patient treated with tofacitinib. These receptors originate from a human donor with alopecia areata.

This chain joins TRBV30 and TRBJ2-5, with D maybe TRBD2 (6 bases). CDR3 length: 12 residues. V lost 4 bases to trimming and J lost 5 bases, with 11 bases between them. Germline assignment: CDR1 GTSNPN and CDR2 SVGIG (reference sequence). CDR3 sequence reads: CAWNGGGETQYF. The CDR3 region has the DNA TGTGCCTGGAACGGCGGAGGGGAGACCCAGTACTTC. The variable domain in full, completed from reference TRBV30 and TRBJ2-5, reads SQTIHQWPATLVQPVGSPLSLECTVEGTSNPNLYWYRQAAGRGLQLLFYSVGIGQISSEVPQNLSASRPQDRQFILSSKKLLLSDSGFYLCAWNGGGETQYFGPGTRLLVL.

The rearrangement links TRBV4-3 to TRBJ2-4, with 11 bases matching TRBD2. This CDR3 region has 18 residues. Germline V gene data show CDR1 as LGHNA and CDR2 as YSLEER. With 1 base clipped from V and 8 bases from J, the junction kept 13 bases outside the gene matches. CDR3 DNA: TGCGCCAGCAGCCAAGGCCCTAGCGGGGGGAAAGCCGGAGACATTCAGTACTTC. Its protein product is CASSQGPSGGKAGDIQYF.

This clone has more than one count but fewer than ten. CDR3: CASSFDGYGYTF. Here the CDR3 DNA reads TGCGCCAGCAGCTTCGACGGCTATGGCTACACCTTC. V and J are TRBV5-1 and TRBJ1-2, with D unresolved. Trimming cost V 2 bases and J 4 bases, with 6 bases left between them. This CDR3 is 12 amino acids long. Germline V CDR1 and CDR2: SGHRS, YFSETQ.

This chain uses TRBV19 with TRBJ1-6; possible D gene TRBD1, 5 bases. V was shortened by 4 bases and J by 8 bases, with 12 bases between the two germline ends. Germline values: CDR1 LNHDA, CDR2 SQIVND (reference sequence). CDR3 length: 14 residues. CDR3 in amino acids: CASSTAGSYSPLHF. CDR3 nucleotides: TGTGCCAGTAGTACGGCAGGGAGTTATTCACCCCTCCACTTT.

This rearrangement joins TRBV29-1 to TRBJ1-4; 7 nucleotides align to TRBD1. The germline V gene has CDR1 SQVTM and CDR2 ANQGSEA. There are 14 residues in the CDR3. Unmatched junction bases numbered 9, after V lost 4 bases and J lost 7 bases. The CDR3 loop is CSVGWRQGGEKLFF. Here the CDR3 DNA reads TGCAGCGTTGGGTGGAGGCAGGGGGGTGAAAAACTGTTTTTT.

Only a few counts were recorded for this clone. The chain combines TRBV29-1 with TRBJ2-1; TRBD2 aligns across 10 bases. The V and J ends lost 7 bases and 6 bases, in that order; junction bases with no gene match: 9. In germline, CDR1 is SQVTM, CDR2 ANQGSEA. The CDR3 length is 14 residues. The CDR3 is CSALTSGALNEQFF. As DNA, the CDR3 is TGCAGCGCCCTAACTAGCGGGGCTCTCAATGAGCAGTTCTTC.

The chain has TRBV29-1 and TRBJ1-2; weak D call: TRBD1 (5 bases). Trimming removed 7 bases from V and 0 bases from J, with 12 bases in between. Germline V gives CDR1 SQVTM, CDR2 ANQGSEA. The CDR3 is 13 amino acids. The CDR3 loop reads CSAGQPANYGYTF. In DNA form, the CDR3 reads TGCAGCGCCGGACAACCGGCTAACTATGGCTACACCTTC.